The next 31 T cell receptor beta chains were all read from a single sample in a study of T cells in Graves' hyperthyroidism and ophthalmopathy. There were TCR beta CDR3 regions amplified from RNA transcripts. First-round RT-PCR targeting the TCR CDR3 was performed with the HTBI primer set. Using its own MiXCR run on the multiplex PCR reads, TCRdb lists one record per CDR3 protein. This table holds under 350,000 distinct CDR3 sequences, about 17% found once. Sequencing input: blood. Receptors originate from a woman between 55 and 75 years old with Graves' ophthalmopathy.

As regards this clonotype: It may be a read error: a sequence one base away is much more abundant. V gene TRBV11-3 combines with J gene TRBJ2-1; 7 nucleotides align to TRBD2. The CDR3 sequence is 12 residues long. Germline CDR1 is SGHNT and CDR2 is YENEEA. This chain's CDR3 is CVSSSGSGEQFF. The CDR3 nucleotides read TGTGTCAGCAGCTCAGGTAGCGGGGAGCAGTTCTTC. Full variable domain (outside the CDR3, taken from reference TRBV11-3 and TRBJ2-1): EAGVVQSPRYKIIEKKQPVAFWCNPISGHNTLYWYLQNLGQGPELLIRYENEEAVDDSQLPKDRFSAERLKGVDSTLKIQPAELGDSAVYLCVSSSGSGEQFFGPGTRLTVL.

Here the CDR3 DNA reads TGTGCCCCCCCGGGGACGGAATATTCACCCCTCCACTTT. Amino acids: CAPPGTEYSPLHF. V and J are TRBV15 and TRBJ1-6, with a possible D match to TRBD1 (5 bases). The germline V gene encodes CDR1 LNHNV and CDR2 YYDKDF (reference sequence). Deletions cut 11 bases from V and 8 bases from J, with 16 bases between. CDR3 size: 13 residues. The full variable domain, with the rest looked up from reference TRBV15 and TRBJ1-6, is DAMVIQNPRYQVTQFGKPVTLSCSQTLNHNVMYWYQQKSSQAPKLLFHYYDKDFNNEADTPDNFQSRRPNTSFCFLDIRSPGLGDTAMYLCAPPGTEYSPLHFGNGTRLTVT.

This clonotype was observed at least ten times. The rearrangement uses TRBV7-9 and TRBJ2-1; D gene ambiguous. Germline lookup yields CDR1 SEHNR and CDR2 FQNEAQ (reference sequence). Trimming shortened V by 1 base and J by 15 bases, and 13 bases separated the two germline ends. CDR3 length equals 12 residues. The CDR3 DNA follows: TGTGCCAGCAGCTTAGTCCCCCCTGCCTGGTTCTTC. This encodes CASSLVPPAWFF.

The chain employs TRBV24-1 and TRBJ2-1, with D unclear. Trimming removed 2 bases from V and 4 bases from J, with 17 bases in between. CDR3 length equals 17 residues. Per the germline V gene, CDR1 is KGHDR and CDR2 is SFDVKD. In nucleotides, the CDR3 is TGTGCCACCAGTGATTCCCTGCACGCGTCCCCGTACAATGAGCAGTTCTTC. Amino acids: CATSDSLHASPYNEQFF.

The chain carries TRBV10-3 and TRBJ1-6, with TRBD1 identical over 10 bases. CDR1 is ENHRY, CDR2 SYGVKD, per germline. Trimming removed 3 bases from V and 9 bases from J; junction bases left unmatched: 11. The CDR3 has 17 amino acids. The CDR3 DNA follows: TGTGCCATCAGTGACTCTGTATCGGGACAGGGGAGTTCACCCCTCCACTTT. Amino acid sequence: CAISDSVSGQGSSPLHF.

This clonotype has a count of ten or more. The V and J genes are TRBV20-1 and TRBJ2-5, with TRBD1 identical over 10 bases. Trimming at V came to 6 bases and at J to 4 bases, leaving 17 bases not matched to a gene. This CDR3 has 17 residues. CDR1 and CDR2 from the germline V gene are DFQATT and SNEGSKA (reference sequence). The chain's CDR3 is CSATHTSRQGARETQYF. CDR3 nucleotides: TGCAGTGCCACCCATACTAGCCGACAGGGGGCTAGAGAGACCCAGTACTTC.

The table lists this clonotype with a few counts. The chain employs TRBV15 and TRBJ1-2; 7 nucleotides match TRBD1. J lost 4 bases, V lost 2 bases, and 10 bases had no gene match. The CDR3 has 16 residues. In germline, CDR1 is LNHNV, CDR2 YYDKDF (reference sequence). The CDR3 loop is CATSRHSQGRGYGYTF. CDR3 sequence (DNA): TGTGCCACCAGCAGACACTCACAGGGGCGCGGCTATGGCTACACCTTC.

This clonotype was detected ten times or more. J is TRBJ2-1 and V is TRBV12-3 or TRBV12-4; 7 bases are a match to TRBD2. The CDR3 length is 17 residues. Germline trimming cut 5 bases from V and 1 base from J; bases unmatched to any gene: 11. CDR3 nucleotides: TGTGCCAGCAGTCGCCTAGCGGAGACTCGGTCCTACAATGAGCAGTTCTTC. It is translated as CASSRLAETRSYNEQFF.

This clonotype was counted at least ten times. This chain joins TRBV5-6 and TRBJ2-3; the D gene is possibly TRBD1 (5 bases). This CDR3 comprises 15 residues. V was clipped by 0 bases and J by 2 bases, with 10 bases between them. Germline-derived CDR1 and CDR2 are SGHDT and YYEEEE. The chain's CDR3 is CASSLGQINTDTQYF. The CDR3 DNA reads TGTGCCAGCAGCTTGGGACAGATCAACACAGATACGCAGTATTTT.

The chain has TRBV6-2 or TRBV6-3 and TRBJ1-1; D ambiguous. CDR1 is MNHEY and CDR2 is SVGEGT in the germline V gene. This CDR3 comprises 12 residues. Trimming cost V 6 bases and J 4 bases, with 9 bases left between them. The CDR3 protein is CASSTMGTEAFF. The CDR3 region has the DNA TGTGCCAGCAGCACCATGGGCACTGAAGCTTTCTTT.

This clonotype appeared many times. The V and J genes are TRBV11-2 and TRBJ1-1; TRBD1 matches at 7 bases. Trimming cost V 3 bases and J 8 bases; bases outside gene matches: 3. The CDR3 is made up of 12 amino acids. Germline lookup yields CDR1 SGHAT and CDR2 FQNNGV. CDR3 coding DNA: TGTGCCAGCAGCTTGCTACAGGGGGAAGCTTTCTTT. Its protein is CASSLLQGEAFF.

This clonotype appeared once. The genes are TRBV12-3 or TRBV12-4 and TRBJ1-2; D is perhaps TRBD1 (6 bases). V lost 8 bases and J 3 bases, leaving 22 bases between the germline ends. The CDR3 is 16 amino acids. The CDR3 loop reads CASSRKNQGTHYGYTF. The CDR3 DNA reads as TGTGCCAGCTCACGAAAAAATCAGGGGACCCACTATGGCTACACCTTC.

This clonotype was detected many times. The germline gene is not matched at one end of the junction; a read error may be the cause. This sequence joins TRBV27 and TRBJ2-5; 11 bases fit TRBD1. Germline loops: CDR1 MNHEY, CDR2 SMNVEV (reference sequence). The CDR3 covers 16 residues. Here the CDR3 DNA reads TGTGCCAGCAGTTCCCGGGACAGGGGGAAGCAAGAAACCCAGTACTTC. Protein product: CASSSRDRGKQETQYF.

The sample holds a few counts of this clonotype. The chain has TRBV7-9 and TRBJ1-4, with 9 bases identical to TRBD1. Germline V gives CDR1 SEHNR, CDR2 FQNEAQ (reference sequence). This CDR3 has 16 residues. Trimming at V came to 4 bases and at J to 7 bases, leaving 10 bases not matched to a gene. The CDR3 region has the DNA TGTGCCAGCAGCTCGTCCTCGACAGGGGGTGTTGAAAAACTGTTTTTT. It is translated as CASSSSSTGGVEKLFF. Combining the CDR3 with reference TRBV7-9 and TRBJ1-4 gives the whole variable domain DTGVSQNPRHKITKRGQNVTFRCDPISEHNRLYWYRQTLGQGPEFLTYFQNEAQLEKSRLLSDRFSAERPKGSFSTLEIQRTEQGDSAMYLCASSSSSTGGVEKLFFGSGTQLSVL.

This clonotype was seen just once. V is TRBV6-1 and J is TRBJ2-3; TRBD2 matches at 8 bases. V gave up 6 bases and J gave up 5 bases; unmatched junction bases: 13. The CDR3 length is 16 residues. CDR1 and CDR2 from the germline V gene are MNHNS and SASEGT. CDR3 loop: CASSPGMSGGVDTQYF. CDR3 nucleotides: TGTGCCAGCAGCCCCGGGATGAGCGGGGGTGTAGATACGCAGTATTTT.

The chain is built from TRBV9 and TRBJ1-3; D call uncertain. The length of the CDR3 is 15 residues. The V end was cut by 3 bases, the J end by 1 base, with 11 bases between. Germline CDR1 SGDLS, CDR2 YYNGEE. The chain's CDR3 is CASSETRRSGNTIYF. The CDR3 DNA reads TGTGCCAGCAGCGAGACGCGGAGGTCTGGAAACACCATATATTTT.

This clonotype has a count of ten or more. The rearrangement joins TRBV11-2 to TRBJ2-1; 9 bases are shared with TRBD2. CDR1 and CDR2 from the germline V gene are SGHAT and FQNNGV. The CDR3 totals 18 residues. V shed 5 bases and J 7 bases; nucleotides not matched to a gene: 18. CDR3 coding DNA: TGTGCCAGCAGCAGAAGTATTAGCGGGGGCTCCGGGTGGAATGAGCAGTTCTTC. This codes for CASSRSISGGSGWNEQFF.

The gene calls are TRBV6-1 and TRBJ2-7; TRBD2 matches at 8 bases. J lost 9 bases, V lost 5 bases, and 6 bases had no gene match. Germline CDR1 reads MNHNS; CDR2 reads SASEGT. This CDR3 comprises 12 residues. The CDR3 region has the DNA TGTGCCAGCAGTTCCAGGGCGGGAGGGCAGTACTTC. Its protein product is CASSSRAGGQYF.

This clonotype was recorded at least ten times. The genes are TRBV7-2 and TRBJ2-1; 13 nucleotides align to TRBD2. CDR3 length equals 16 residues. From germline, CDR1 is SGHTA and CDR2 FQGNSA. J gave up 10 bases and V 6 bases, and 12 bases lay outside the gene matches. In DNA form, the CDR3 reads TGTGCCAGCAGAAGAAGCACTAGCGGGGGGGCGGGGGAGCAGTTCTTC. The encoded protein is CASRRSTSGGAGEQFF.

V usage is TRBV6-1 and J usage is TRBJ1-1; TRBD1 aligns across 8 bases. Unmatched junction bases numbered 9, after V lost 5 bases and J lost 4 bases. There are 15 residues in the CDR3. Looked up from germline, CDR1 is MNHNS and CDR2 is SASEGT. The DNA for the CDR3 is TGTGCCAGCAGTCTGCAAAACAGGGGGACCACTGAAGCTTTCTTT. Amino acid sequence: CASSLQNRGTTEAFF.

This chain connects TRBV18 to TRBJ2-7; D is unresolved. CDR1 KGHSH and CDR2 LQKENI come from the germline V gene. Deletions cut 2 bases from V and 0 bases from J, with 11 bases between. The CDR3 spans 15 residues. The CDR3 spells CASSPRLESSYEQYF. The CDR3 coding sequence is TGTGCCAGCTCACCAAGATTAGAGAGCTCCTACGAGCAGTACTTC.

This clonotype was seen a handful of times. The V gene is TRBV5-6, the J gene TRBJ1-6, with 7 positions matching TRBD1. V lost 6 bases to trimming and J lost 9 bases; unmatched junction nucleotides: 18. Germline CDR1 is SGHDT and CDR2 is YYEEEE. This CDR3 contains 17 residues. This CDR3 reads CASMPTQGGRILSPLHF. CDR3 in DNA: TGTGCCAGCATGCCCACCCAGGGGGGCAGGATTCTTTCACCCCTCCACTTT. Filled out from reference TRBV5-6 and TRBJ1-6, the complete variable domain reads DAGVTQSPTHLIKTRGQQVTLRCSPKSGHDTVSWYQQALGQGPQFIFQYYEEEERQRGNFPDRFSGHQFPNYSSELNVNALLLGDSALYLCASMPTQGGRILSPLHFGNGTRLTVT.

This clonotype has more than one count but fewer than ten. The CDR3 here is CASSGDAGGFVPFF. The CDR3 coding sequence is TGTGCCAGCAGCGGGGACGCTGGGGGTTTTGTACCGTTCTTC. V usage is TRBV7-2 and J usage is TRBJ2-1; D may be TRBD1 or TRBD2 (5 bases each). The ends were cut back, 5 bases at V and 15 bases at J, with 23 bases in the middle. Germline V lookup: CDR1 SGHTA, CDR2 FQGNSA. This CDR3 contains 14 residues. The full variable domain, rest sourced from reference TRBV7-2 and TRBJ2-1, is GAGVSQSPSNKVTEKGKDVELRCDPISGHTALYWYRQSLGQGLEFLIYFQGNSAPDKSGLPSDRFSAERTGGSVSTLTIQRTQQEDSAVYLCASSGDAGGFVPFFGPGTRLTVL.

V gene TRBV7-9 combines with J gene TRBJ2-5; tentatively, D is TRBD2 (6 bases). The CDR3 totals 13 residues. Germline V lookup: CDR1 SEHNR, CDR2 FQNEAQ (reference sequence). V gave up 3 bases and J gave up 5 bases, with 10 bases separating them. The CDR3 DNA reads TGTGCCAGCAGCTTCGGGGGAACGGAGACCCAGTACTTC. Translated, it gives CASSFGGTETQYF.

This clonotype has ten or more counts. This chain uses TRBV3-1 with TRBJ1-5; D gene ambiguous. This CDR3 region has 14 residues. V was shortened by 4 bases and J by 5 bases, with 12 bases between the two germline ends. Germline CDR1 is LGHDT and CDR2 is YNNKEL (reference sequence). CDR3 DNA sequence: TGTGCCAGCAGCCCAAACAACGCCGATCAGCCCCAGCATTTT. Translating gives CASSPNNADQPQHF.

CDR3 sequence (DNA): TGTGCCACCAACAGCGGCAGGATAAGGGAAGGGGCCAACGTCCTGACTTTC. Residues: CATNSGRIREGANVLTF. The rearrangement uses TRBV19 and TRBJ2-6; D may be TRBD2 (5 bases). The V and J ends lost 10 bases and 4 bases respectively, with 23 bases between them. The CDR3 totals 17 residues. Germline lookup yields CDR1 LNHDA and CDR2 SQIVND (reference sequence).

This clonotype turned up a few times. This chain joins TRBV4-3 and TRBJ2-2; 7 nucleotides match TRBD2. This CDR3 comprises 17 residues. Germline loops: CDR1 LGHNA, CDR2 YSLEER. The J segment lost 1 base and the V segment lost 4 bases, leaving 9 bases of the junction unmatched. The CDR3 DNA sequence: TGCGCCAGCAGCCTAGGGGCGGCTAGCGGGAACACCGGGGAGCTGTTTTTT. It is translated as CASSLGAASGNTGELFF.

This clonotype was seen ten or more times. The V and J genes are TRBV6-1 and TRBJ1-5; D is ambiguous. With 10 bases removed from V and 1 base from J, the gap between germline ends came to 8 bases. The V gene's germline CDR1 is MNHNS and CDR2 SASEGT. The CDR3 covers 12 residues. The CDR3 sequence is CATQVSNQPQHF. CDR3 DNA sequence: TGTGCCACCCAAGTCAGCAATCAGCCCCAGCATTTT.

This clonotype was detected many times. The chain carries TRBV7-2 and TRBJ2-3; no clear D. Germline V gene lookup returns CDR1 SGHTA and CDR2 FQGNSA. Trimming cost V 2 bases and J 4 bases, with 13 bases left between them. The length of the CDR3 is 15 residues. The CDR3 DNA reads TGTGCCAGCAGCTTAAAGGCCGGTAGGGCAGATACGCAGTATTTT. Amino acid sequence: CASSLKAGRADTQYF.

The chain links TRBV19 to TRBJ2-7; 9 positions agree with TRBD1. CDR1 and CDR2 (germline): LNHDA, SQIVND (reference sequence). This CDR3 has 16 amino acids. Trimming cost V 4 bases and J 4 bases; bases outside gene matches: 11. CDR3 DNA: TGTGCCAGTAGTACGGATCTGGGGACAGGGTTGTACGAGCAGTACTTC. Its translation: CASSTDLGTGLYEQYF.

This clonotype was picked up many times. This sequence joins TRBV18 and TRBJ2-7, with D possibly matching TRBD1 (6 bases). The germline CDR1 and CDR2 sequences are KGHSH and LQKENI. The V end was cut by 0 bases, the J end by 4 bases, with 10 bases between. The CDR3 totals 14 residues. DNA for the CDR3: TGTGCCAGCTCACCACCCGGACAGCCTTACGAGCAGTACTTC. As protein: CASSPPGQPYEQYF.